These 27 T cell receptor beta chains share one sample of origin, sequenced in a study of blood T cells in healthy people across ages. Combining a sample-barcoded 5' primer with a J-beta primer mix, a second PCR ran for 7 to 11 cycles. Each CDR3 protein is one row after TCRdb ran MiXCR on the 5' RACE reads. Of around 2 million distinct CDR3 sequences listed, roughly 43% are singletons. Sequencing input: blood. Receptors originate from a human donor in good health.

The V call is TRBV11-2, the J call TRBJ1-2; 7 positions agree with TRBD1. The CDR3 consists of 17 residues. V lost 2 bases, J lost 0 bases, and 9 bases stayed unmatched. Germline V CDR1 and CDR2: SGHAT, FQNNGV. In nucleotides, the CDR3 is TGTGCCAGCAGCTTATCCAGGACGACAGGGACTAACTATGGCTACACCTTC. The encoded protein is CASSLSRTTGTNYGYTF.

The chain employs TRBV7-9 and TRBJ2-1; 7 nucleotides match TRBD1. The trim removed 3 bases at V and 5 bases at J, leaving 10 bases unmatched. The V gene's germline CDR1 is SEHNR and CDR2 FQNEAQ (reference sequence). The CDR3 has 16 residues. This CDR3 reads CASSFPGTEPDNEQFF. Written as DNA, the CDR3 is TGTGCCAGCAGCTTCCCCGGGACAGAACCCGACAATGAGCAGTTCTTC.

The chain links TRBV3-1 to TRBJ2-7; TRBD2 matches at 8 bases. The junction had 3 bases not matched to a gene; V was cut back by 1 base and J by 4 bases. Germline V gene data show CDR1 as LGHDT and CDR2 as YNNKEL (reference sequence). The length of the CDR3 is 14 residues. CDR3 in amino acids: CASSQVAGLYEQYF. CDR3 nucleotide sequence: TGTGCCAGCAGCCAAGTAGCGGGGTTATACGAGCAGTACTTC.

CDR3 protein: CASSLAGIHGYTF. CDR3 DNA sequence: TGTGCCAGCAGCTTAGCAGGGATTCATGGCTACACCTTC. The chain recombines TRBV7-9 with TRBJ1-2, with D hard to call. Germline V gene sequence: CDR1 SEHNR, CDR2 FQNEAQ (reference sequence). The CDR3 sequence is 13 residues long. The V end was cut by 0 bases, the J end by 6 bases, with 8 bases between.

This chain joins TRBV5-6 and TRBJ2-1; 7 bases agree with TRBD1. J lost 1 base, V lost 0 bases, and 4 bases had no gene match. The CDR3 sequence is 16 residues long. CDR1 SGHDT and CDR2 YYEEEE come from the germline V gene. In nucleotides, the CDR3 is TGTGCCAGCAGCTTGGAGGGACAGCTTTCCTACAATGAGCAGTTCTTC. Translation: CASSLEGQLSYNEQFF.

This clonotype has only a few counts. The V and J genes are TRBV9 and TRBJ2-5; a possible D gene is TRBD2 (7 bases). With the DNA end fitting TRBJ2-7 better, the J assignment may be wrong. The CDR3 is 16 residues long. Germline CDR1 is SGDLS and CDR2 is YYNGEE. The CDR3 protein is CASSVALFGGLSEQYF. The CDR3 DNA is TGTGCCAGCAGCGTAGCCCTCTTCGGGGGGCTCTCCGAGCAGTACTTC.

This sequence joins TRBV4-1 and TRBJ2-3; 7 bases align to TRBD1. Trimming cost V 5 bases and J 2 bases; bases outside gene matches: 13. This CDR3 has 17 amino acids. Germline V gene data show CDR1 as MGHRA and CDR2 as YSYEKL. The CDR3 DNA reads TGCGCCAGCAGCTCTCAGGGGGACGCGCGCCCCACAGATACGCAGTATTTT. This translates into CASSSQGDARPTDTQYF.

CDR3 nucleotides: TGCAGCGTTTCGACAGGGGGAGGCACTGAAGCTTTCTTT. This gives the protein CSVSTGGGTEAFF. V and J are TRBV29-1 and TRBJ1-1; 9 bases align to TRBD1. CDR3 length: 13 amino acids. Germline-derived CDR1 and CDR2 are SQVTM and ANQGSEA. Trimming took 5 bases from V and 4 from J; bases not matched to a gene: 5.

This chain links TRBV25-1 with TRBJ2-3; no reliable D call. V was shortened by 4 bases and J by 4 bases, with 15 bases between the two germline ends. The CDR3 covers 15 residues. Per germline, CDR1 MGHDK and CDR2 SYGVNS. CDR3 loop: CASSGHSTLPDTQYF. Written as DNA, the CDR3 is TGTGCCAGCAGTGGGCACAGCACCTTACCAGATACGCAGTATTTT.

Only a few counts were recorded for this clonotype. This sequence joins TRBV3-1 and TRBJ1-3, with D hard to call. The V end lost 8 bases, the J end lost 0 bases, and 11 bases lay between the germline ends. CDR3 length equals 14 residues. Germline assignment: CDR1 LGHDT and CDR2 YNNKEL (reference sequence). CDR3 amino acids: CASGLSTSGNTIYF. The CDR3 DNA follows: TGTGCCAGCGGGTTAAGTACCTCTGGAAACACCATATATTTT.

This clonotype came up many times. The chain couples TRBV18 to TRBJ2-3, with 8 bases fitting TRBD2. The CDR3 covers 14 residues. V was pared by 8 bases and J by 4 bases, with 8 bases of the junction left unmatched. Germline V gene sequence: CDR1 KGHSH, CDR2 LQKENI. This CDR3 is CASSPGLGADTQYF. The CDR3 DNA reads TGTGCCAGCAGTCCGGGACTAGGAGCAGATACGCAGTATTTT. The full variable domain, completed using reference TRBV18 and TRBJ2-3, is NAGVMQNPRHLVRRRGQEARLRCSPMKGHSHVYWYRQLPEEGLKFMVYLQKENIIDESGMPKERFSAEFPKEGPSILRIQQVVRGDSAAYFCASSPGLGADTQYFGPGTRLTVL.

This clonotype turned up a few times. The chain links TRBV27 to TRBJ1-6; D may be TRBD1 (5 bases). There are 16 residues in the CDR3. The germline V and J ends were trimmed by 2 bases and 6 bases, with 14 bases remaining between them. Germline-derived CDR1 and CDR2 are MNHEY and SMNVEV (reference sequence). As DNA, the CDR3 is TGTGCCAGCAGTTTAGCAGGGATGGGAGGTAATTCACCCCTCCACTTT. This sequence encodes CASSLAGMGGNSPLHF.

This clonotype was counted only a few times. The chain has TRBV4-1 and TRBJ2-7; 7 nucleotides align to TRBD1. Germline trimming cut 6 bases from V and 2 bases from J; bases unmatched to any gene: 22. This CDR3 has 19 residues. CDR1 and CDR2 (germline): MGHRA, YSYEKL. The CDR3 spells CASSQHPGQPTPRPYEQYF. DNA for the CDR3: TGCGCCAGCAGTCAGCATCCGGGACAGCCAACTCCTAGGCCCTACGAGCAGTACTTC.

The V call is TRBV7-3, the J call TRBJ2-5, with D possibly TRBD1 on 5 matching bases. Judging by the DNA end, TRBJ2-7 fits better; the J call may be wrong. The germline V gene encodes CDR1 SGHTA and CDR2 FQGTGA. There are 14 residues in the CDR3. The CDR3 loop reads CASSLTGQDYEQYF. The CDR3 nucleotides read TGTGCCAGCAGCTTAACGGGGCAAGACTACGAGCAGTACTTC.

This clonotype was seen more than once but under ten times. At one end the junction does not follow the germline gene, possibly because of a read error. The chain carries TRBV6-2 or TRBV6-3 and TRBJ2-4, with 10 bases lining up with TRBD1. The J call may not be correct, given that the DNA end is closer to TRBJ2-5. This CDR3 has 15 residues. The germline gives CDR1 MNHEY, CDR2 SVGEGT. CDR3 DNA: TGTACCAGCAGTACCCGGGACAGGGGACGCGAGACCCAGTACTTC. This translates into CTSSTRDRGRETQYF.

This clonotype was found a few times. This rearrangement joins TRBV30 to TRBJ2-7, with D perhaps matching TRBD1 (6 bases). Trimming took off 8 bases at V and 0 bases at J, with 14 bases between the two ends. This CDR3 spans 13 amino acids. CDR1 is GTSNPN and CDR2 is SVGIG in the germline V gene (reference sequence). DNA for the CDR3: TGTGCCGGCCGACAGGCAAGCTCCTACGAGCAGTACTTC. It translates to CAGRQASSYEQYF.

Only a few counts were recorded for this clonotype. This chain joins TRBV4-1 and TRBJ1-5; a possible D gene is TRBD1 (6 bases). Germline loops: CDR1 MGHRA, CDR2 YSYEKL. V lost 1 base, J lost 0 bases, and 16 bases lay in between. This CDR3 has 18 amino acids. The chain's CDR3 is CASSQGRTEAYSNQPQHF. The CDR3 region has the DNA TGCGCCAGCAGCCAAGGGCGGACAGAGGCCTATAGCAATCAGCCCCAGCATTTT.

This clonotype was counted a few times. The chain is built from TRBV29-1 and TRBJ1-2; TRBD1 might be the D (5 bases). Germline V gene lookup returns CDR1 SQVTM and CDR2 ANQGSEA. The CDR3 is 13 residues long. The V and J ends lost 7 bases and 8 bases respectively, with 20 bases between them. The CDR3, as DNA: TGCAGCGCGTCCGCAGGGAGGGTAGGAGGCTACACCTTC. Its protein product is CSASAGRVGGYTF.

This rearrangement joins TRBV28 to TRBJ1-1; D is ambiguous. Germline CDR1 is MDHEN and CDR2 is SYDVKM. The CDR3 is 15 residues long. Trimming took 8 bases from V and 8 from J, leaving 24 bases between them. The chain's CDR3 is CASLKPHSPTPEAFF. The CDR3 DNA reads as TGTGCCAGCCTGAAGCCTCATTCCCCGACCCCAGAAGCTTTCTTT.

This clonotype was detected ten times or more. The V gene is TRBV6-2 or TRBV6-3, the J gene TRBJ2-7, with D possibly matching TRBD1 (6 bases). Looked up from germline, CDR1 is MNHEY and CDR2 is SVGEGT. This CDR3 contains 14 residues. Trimming shortened V by 0 bases and J by 3 bases, and 9 bases separated the two germline ends. CDR3 in DNA: TGTGCCAGCAGTTACTCCCCGGACAGCTACGAGCAGTACTTC. It encodes CASSYSPDSYEQYF.

The CDR3 loop reads CATSRDGGPREKLFF. Written as DNA, the CDR3 is TGTGCCACCAGCAGAGATGGTGGACCGCGAGAAAAACTGTTTTTT. The V gene is TRBV15, the J gene TRBJ1-4; D is unresolved. CDR3 length: 15 amino acids. The V gene lost 0 bases and the J gene lost 8 bases, with 13 bases spanning the gap. Germline CDR1 and CDR2: LNHNV and YYDKDF (reference sequence). Variable domain in full (rest from reference TRBV15 and TRBJ1-4): DAMVIQNPRYQVTQFGKPVTLSCSQTLNHNVMYWYQQKSSQAPKLLFHYYDKDFNNEADTPDNFQSRRPNTSFCFLDIRSPGLGDTAMYLCATSRDGGPREKLFFGSGTQLSVL.

Details on this clonotype: One base away lies a much larger clone, so this may be a sequencing read error. This rearrangement joins TRBV7-9 to TRBJ2-3; TRBD2 matches at 7 bases. From germline, CDR1 is SEHNR and CDR2 FQNEAQ (reference sequence). The CDR3 runs 14 residues. CDR3 in amino acids: CTSSLVGGGNTQYF. In DNA, the CDR3 is TGTACCAGCAGCTTAGTCGGCGGGGGTAATACGCAGTATTTT.

This clonotype appeared a few times. The chain employs TRBV7-2 and TRBJ1-5, with TRBD1 identical over 8 bases. Germline CDR1 SGHTA, CDR2 FQGNSA. The ends lost 0 bases at V and 6 bases at J; junction bases unmatched: 4. The CDR3 is 15 amino acids. The CDR3 coding sequence is TGTGCCAGCAGCTTAGCGGGGACAGGTACTCAGCCCCAGCATTTT. It specifies CASSLAGTGTQPQHF. Full variable domain (remainder filled in from reference TRBV7-2 and TRBJ1-5): GAGVSQSPSNKVTEKGKDVELRCDPISGHTALYWYRQSLGQGLEFLIYFQGNSAPDKSGLPSDRFSAERTGGSVSTLTIQRTQQEDSAVYLCASSLAGTGTQPQHFGDGTRLSIL.

The sample holds a few counts of this clonotype. This chain connects TRBV20-1 to TRBJ2-5; 13 positions agree with TRBD2. Trimming at V came to 4 bases and at J to 5 bases, leaving 19 bases not matched to a gene. Germline V CDR1 and CDR2: DFQATT, SNEGSKA (reference sequence). This CDR3 has 19 residues. CDR3 protein: CSAKGSRLAGGSMRETQYF. The CDR3, as DNA: TGCAGTGCTAAAGGGAGCCGACTAGCGGGGGGCTCCATGAGGGAGACCCAGTACTTC.

This clonotype occurred many times. The chain uses TRBV12-3 or TRBV12-4 and TRBJ1-3; weak D call: TRBD1 (5 bases). There are 14 residues in the CDR3. The V end lost 5 bases, the J end lost 2 bases, and 10 bases lay between the germline ends. In DNA, the CDR3 is TGTGCCAGCAGTCCAGGGACCGCTGGAAACACCATATATTTT. Its protein product is CASSPGTAGNTIYF.

This chain connects TRBV7-2 to TRBJ2-1; possible D gene TRBD1, 5 bases. The CDR3 covers 14 residues. The V and J ends lost 5 bases and 6 bases respectively, with 14 bases between them. CDR1 is SGHTA and CDR2 is FQGNSA in the germline V gene. The CDR3 DNA reads as TGTGCCAGCAGCCTCCTCCAGGGCGGCAATGAGCAGTTCTTC. Residues: CASSLLQGGNEQFF.

The chain couples TRBV5-1 to TRBJ1-5; no definite D call. V was trimmed by 4 bases and J by 7 bases, leaving 15 bases between them. The CDR3 totals 14 residues. Germline values: CDR1 SGHRS, CDR2 YFSETQ. CDR3 nucleotide sequence: TGCGCCAGCAGCCAGGACGCGGACTCACAGCCCCAGCATTTT. Its protein is CASSQDADSQPQHF.